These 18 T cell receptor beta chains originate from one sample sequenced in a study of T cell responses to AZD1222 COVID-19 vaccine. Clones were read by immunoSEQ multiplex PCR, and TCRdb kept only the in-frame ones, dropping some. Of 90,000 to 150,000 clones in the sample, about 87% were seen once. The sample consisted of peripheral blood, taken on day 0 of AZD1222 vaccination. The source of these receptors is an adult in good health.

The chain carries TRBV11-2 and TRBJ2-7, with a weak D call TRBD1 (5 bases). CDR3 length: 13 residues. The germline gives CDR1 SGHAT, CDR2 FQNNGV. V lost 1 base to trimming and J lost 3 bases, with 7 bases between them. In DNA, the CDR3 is TGTGCCAGCAGCTTAGTTCAGGGCTACGAGCAGTACTTC. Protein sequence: CASSLVQGYEQYF.

The chain's CDR3 is CAWSTPPSPLHF. CDR3 bases: TGTGCCTGGAGTACTCCTCCTTCACCCCTCCACTTT. This rearrangement joins TRBV30 to TRBJ1-6; D ambiguous. Looked up from germline, CDR1 is GTSNPN and CDR2 is SVGIG (reference sequence). V shed 2 bases and J shed 9 bases, with 8 bases lying between them. CDR3 length: 12 residues.

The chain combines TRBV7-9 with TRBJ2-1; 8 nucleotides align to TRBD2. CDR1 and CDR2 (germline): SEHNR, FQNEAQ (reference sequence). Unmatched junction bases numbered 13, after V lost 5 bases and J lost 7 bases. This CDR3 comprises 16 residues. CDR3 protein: CASSPSRGGTRNEQFF. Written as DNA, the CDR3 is TGTGCCAGCAGCCCCAGCCGAGGGGGGACTAGGAATGAGCAGTTCTTC.

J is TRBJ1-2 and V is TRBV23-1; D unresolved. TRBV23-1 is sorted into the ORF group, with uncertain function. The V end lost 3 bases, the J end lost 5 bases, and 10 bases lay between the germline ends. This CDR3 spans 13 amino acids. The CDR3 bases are TGCGCCAGCAGTCACCCGATCAGATATGGCTACACCTTC. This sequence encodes CASSHPIRYGYTF.

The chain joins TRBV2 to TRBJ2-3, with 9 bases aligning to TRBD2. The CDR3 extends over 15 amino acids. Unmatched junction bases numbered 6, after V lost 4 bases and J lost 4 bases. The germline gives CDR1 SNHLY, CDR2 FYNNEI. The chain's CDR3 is CASSVATSGSDTQYF. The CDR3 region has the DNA TGTGCCAGCAGTGTAGCGACTAGCGGATCAGATACGCAGTATTTT.

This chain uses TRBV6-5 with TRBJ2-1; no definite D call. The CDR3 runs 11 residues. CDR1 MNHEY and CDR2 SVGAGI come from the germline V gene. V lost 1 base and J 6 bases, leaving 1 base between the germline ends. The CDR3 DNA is TGTGCCAGCAGTTACTTCAATGAGCAGTTCTTC. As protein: CASSYFNEQFF.

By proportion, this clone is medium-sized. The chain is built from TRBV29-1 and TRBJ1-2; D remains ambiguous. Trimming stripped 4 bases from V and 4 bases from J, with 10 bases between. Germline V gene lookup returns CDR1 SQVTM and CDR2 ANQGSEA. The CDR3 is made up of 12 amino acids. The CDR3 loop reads CSVGEGLYGYTF. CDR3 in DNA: TGCAGCGTTGGGGAGGGCCTCTATGGCTACACCTTC.

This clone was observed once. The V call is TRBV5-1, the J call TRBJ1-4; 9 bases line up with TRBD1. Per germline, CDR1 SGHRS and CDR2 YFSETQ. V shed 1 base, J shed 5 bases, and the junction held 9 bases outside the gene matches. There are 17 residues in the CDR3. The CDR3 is CASSLNVPGQGNEKLFF. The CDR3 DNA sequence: TGCGCCAGCAGCTTGAATGTCCCGGGACAGGGAAATGAAAAACTGTTTTTT.

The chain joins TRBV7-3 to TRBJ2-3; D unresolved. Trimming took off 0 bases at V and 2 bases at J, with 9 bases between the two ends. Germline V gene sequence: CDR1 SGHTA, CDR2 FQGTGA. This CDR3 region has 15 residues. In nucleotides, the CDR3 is TGTGCCAGCAGCTTAACTGGGGTGGCCACAGATACGCAGTATTTT. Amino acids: CASSLTGVATDTQYF.

The CDR3 spells CASSLILSNRPGTEAFF. CDR3 in DNA: TGCGCCAGCAGCTTGATCCTCTCAAATCGGCCTGGGACTGAAGCTTTCTTT. The chain combines TRBV5-1 with TRBJ1-1, with no clear D. The V gene's germline CDR1 is SGHRS and CDR2 YFSETQ. This CDR3 is 17 amino acids long. V dropped 1 base and J dropped 5 bases, with 21 bases sitting between them. Looking up the rest from reference TRBV5-1 and TRBJ1-1 gives the full variable domain: KAGVTQTPRYLIKTRGQQVTLSCSPISGHRSVSWYQQTPGQGLQFLFEYFSETQRNKGNFPGRFSGRQFSNSRSEMNVSTLELGDSALYLCASSLILSNRPGTEAFFGQGTRLTVV.

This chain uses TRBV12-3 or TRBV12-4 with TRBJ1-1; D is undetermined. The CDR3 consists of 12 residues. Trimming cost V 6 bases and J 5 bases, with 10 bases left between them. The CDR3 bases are TGTGCCAGCAGCCAGCGAAGGACTGAAGCTTTCTTT. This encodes CASSQRRTEAFF.

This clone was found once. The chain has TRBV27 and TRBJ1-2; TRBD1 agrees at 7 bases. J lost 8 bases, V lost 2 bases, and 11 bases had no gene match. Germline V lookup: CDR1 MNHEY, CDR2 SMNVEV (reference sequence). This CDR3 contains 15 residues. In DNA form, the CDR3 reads TGTGCCAGCAGTTTAGAGACAGGGAGTTGGAGAGGCTACACCTTC. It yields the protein CASSLETGSWRGYTF.

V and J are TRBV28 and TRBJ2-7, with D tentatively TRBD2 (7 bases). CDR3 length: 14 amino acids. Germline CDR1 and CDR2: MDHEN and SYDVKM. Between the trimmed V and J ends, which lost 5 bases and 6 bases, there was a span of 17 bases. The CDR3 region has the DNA TGTGCCAGCAGTCAACTGGGAGGGGGGCGCGAGCAGTACTTC. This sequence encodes CASSQLGGGREQYF.

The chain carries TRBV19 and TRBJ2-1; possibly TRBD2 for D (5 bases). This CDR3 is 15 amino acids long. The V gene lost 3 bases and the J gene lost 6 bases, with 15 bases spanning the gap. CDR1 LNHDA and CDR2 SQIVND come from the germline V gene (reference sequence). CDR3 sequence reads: CASSIAITSPNEQFF. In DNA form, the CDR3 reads TGTGCCAGTAGTATCGCGATTACTAGTCCCAATGAGCAGTTCTTC.

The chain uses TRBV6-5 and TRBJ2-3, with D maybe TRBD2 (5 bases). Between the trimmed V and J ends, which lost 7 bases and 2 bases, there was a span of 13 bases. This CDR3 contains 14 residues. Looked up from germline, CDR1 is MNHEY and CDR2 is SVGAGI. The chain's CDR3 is CASTHQRTTDTQYF. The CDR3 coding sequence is TGTGCCAGCACCCACCAGCGGACCACAGATACGCAGTATTTT.

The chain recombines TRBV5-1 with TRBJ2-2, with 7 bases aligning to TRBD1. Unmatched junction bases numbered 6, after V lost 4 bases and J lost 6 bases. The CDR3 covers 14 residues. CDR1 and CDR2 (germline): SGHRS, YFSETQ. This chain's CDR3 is CASSMGQLAGELFF. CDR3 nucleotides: TGCGCCAGCAGCATGGGACAGCTAGCCGGGGAGCTGTTTTTT.

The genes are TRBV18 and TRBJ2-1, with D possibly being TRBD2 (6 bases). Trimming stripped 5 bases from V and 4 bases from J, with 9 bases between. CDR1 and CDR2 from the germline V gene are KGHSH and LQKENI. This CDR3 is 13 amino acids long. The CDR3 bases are TGTGCCAGCTCAGGGGGGTTGTACAATGAGCAGTTCTTC. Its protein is CASSGGLYNEQFF.

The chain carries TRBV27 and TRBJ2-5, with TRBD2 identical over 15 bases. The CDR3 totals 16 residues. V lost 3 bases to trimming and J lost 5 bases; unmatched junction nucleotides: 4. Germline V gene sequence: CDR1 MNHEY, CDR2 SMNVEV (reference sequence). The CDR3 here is CASSFGLAGGRETQYF. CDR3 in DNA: TGTGCCAGCAGTTTCGGACTAGCGGGAGGGCGGGAGACCCAGTACTTC.